This passage covers 14 T cell receptor delta chains from one sample sequenced in a study of Vδ1+ human thymocytes. Broader study findings: In the thymus, TRG and TRD repertoires looked highly polyclonal with Gaussian CDR3 lengths.

No cognate antigen is known for these TCRs. RNA was extracted from the cells and then reverse transcribed. CDR3 amplicons came from multiplex PCR with pooled V-gene forward and constant-region reverse primers. TCRdb re-called clones from the multiplex PCR reads using CATT. Among some 73,000 delta-chain clones listed, around 35% were seen once. The sequenced sample was Vdelta1+ gamma-delta thymocytes from the thymus. Stated subset: FACS-sorted CD3+ TCRalphabeta- TCRVdelta1+ TCRVdelta2- thymocytes. The origin of the receptors is a boy under two years old who had congenital heart surgery.

About this clone: The sample holds other DNA sequences that translate to the same CDR3. The chain carries TRDV1 and TRDJ1; D is uncertain. Trimming stripped 1 base from V and 7 bases from J, with 7 bases between. Germline-derived CDR1 and CDR2 are TSWWSYY and QGS. This CDR3 has 12 residues. The CDR3 nucleotides are TGTGCTCTTGGGGAACGACCTGCTAAACTCATCTTT. It specifies CALGERPAKLIF.

V gene TRDV1 combines with J gene TRDJ1; 13 nucleotides match TRDD3. Germline trimming cut 0 bases from V and 10 bases from J; bases unmatched to any gene: 20. The CDR3 totals 20 residues. Germline lookup yields CDR1 TSWWSYY and CDR2 QGS. The CDR3 DNA reads TGTGCTCTTGGGGAACTTCACCTACTACGTACTGGGGGATACGAACTTACACTCATCTTT. Amino acids: CALGELHLLRTGGYELTLIF.

This clone was detected a few times. The chain employs TRDV2 and TRDJ1; 9 positions match TRDD3. V lost 3 bases, J lost 4 bases, and 29 bases stayed unmatched. Germline CDR1 reads GEAIGNYY; CDR2 reads EKD. This CDR3 contains 22 residues. The CDR3 sequence is CACDPLTDLRPTGGTRGDKLIF. The CDR3 region has the DNA TGTGCCTGTGACCCTCTTACCGACCTTCGACCTACTGGGGGAACGCGAGGCGATAAACTCATCTTT.

The chain uses TRDV1 and TRDJ1; possibly TRDD2 for D (5 bases). The germline V gene has CDR1 TSWWSYY and CDR2 QGS. V was clipped by 2 bases and J by 0 bases, with 16 bases between them. The CDR3 has 17 residues. CDR3 in DNA: TGTGCTCTTGGGGAATCTCCGTTCCTCCAGTACACCGATAAACTCATCTTT. This sequence encodes CALGESPFLQYTDKLIF.

This clone was counted between two and nine times. J is TRDJ1 and V is TRDV1; D is perhaps TRDD3 (6 bases). Germline CDR1 and CDR2: TSWWSYY and QGS. V lost 2 bases to trimming and J lost 0 bases, with 16 bases between them. There are 17 residues in the CDR3. DNA of the CDR3: TGTGCTCTTGGGGAAATTACTGATACGGGGTACACCGATAAACTCATCTTT. As protein: CALGEITDTGYTDKLIF.

This clone was observed a single time. The chain links TRDV1 to TRDJ1; D gene unclear. This CDR3 spans 16 amino acids. V lost 2 bases and J 0 bases, leaving 13 bases between the germline ends. Germline CDR1 reads TSWWSYY; CDR2 reads QGS. In nucleotides, the CDR3 is TGTGCTCTTGGGGAAAGTAGCTCCTTGTACACCGATAAACTCATCTTT. This sequence encodes CALGESSSLYTDKLIF.

The chain uses TRDV1 and TRDJ1; D perhaps matches TRDD3 (5 bases). Germline loops: CDR1 TSWWSYY, CDR2 QGS. The V end lost 0 bases, the J end lost 5 bases, and 10 bases lay between the germline ends. This CDR3 contains 14 residues. CDR3 loop: CALGELDTSDKLIF. The CDR3 DNA reads TGTGCTCTTGGGGAACTCGATACTTCAGATAAACTCATCTTT.

The rearrangement joins TRDV2 to TRDJ1, with D unresolved. Germline V CDR1 and CDR2: GEAIGNYY, EKD. CDR3 size: 15 residues. V was shortened by 1 base and J by 0 bases, with 11 bases between the two germline ends. CDR3 in amino acids: CACDTQPMYTDKLIF. CDR3 bases: TGTGCCTGTGACACGCAACCGATGTACACCGATAAACTCATCTTT.

This sequence joins TRDV2 and TRDJ1; 12 positions agree with TRDD3. CDR1 and CDR2 (germline): GEAIGNYY, EKD. J lost 0 bases, V lost 0 bases, and 10 bases had no gene match. The CDR3 is made up of 19 amino acids. The CDR3 coding sequence is TGTGCCTGTGACACCGGGTTCCTGGGGGATACGCCGTACACCGATAAACTCATCTTT. This translates into CACDTGFLGDTPYTDKLIF.

The gene calls are TRDV1 and TRDJ1; D perhaps matches TRDD3 (8 bases). Germline V gene data show CDR1 as TSWWSYY and CDR2 as QGS. The CDR3 sequence is 23 residues long. Trimming stripped 5 bases from V and 1 base from J, with 38 bases between. Here the CDR3 reads CALGKFRIPTVLGALAVTDKLIF. The CDR3 DNA sequence: TGTGCTCTTGGGAAATTCCGCATTCCTACAGTACTGGGGGCCCTCGCCGTCACCGATAAACTCATCTTT.

The V gene is TRDV1, the J gene TRDJ1; possibly TRDD3 for D (5 bases). The CDR3 spans 19 residues. V lost 4 bases, J lost 1 base, and 25 bases lay in between. Germline CDR1 and CDR2: TSWWSYY and QGS. The CDR3 nucleotides read TGTGCTCTTGGGGCCCGGCCTTTCCATCTGAGGGATGTCACCGATAAACTCATCTTT. Translation gives CALGARPFHLRDVTDKLIF.

This rearrangement joins TRDV1 to TRDJ1, with TRDD3 matching over 10 bases. In germline, CDR1 is TSWWSYY, CDR2 QGS. Trimming at V came to 7 bases and at J to 3 bases, leaving 17 bases not matched to a gene. This CDR3 has 18 residues. The CDR3 DNA sequence: TGTGCTCTTGAGGGGCTCTTCCTTAACTGGGGGATTTCCGATAAACTCATCTTT. This sequence encodes CALEGLFLNWGISDKLIF.

This clone was seen only once. The chain links TRDV2 to TRDJ1; 10 bases fit TRDD3. The ends lost 8 bases at V and 0 bases at J; junction bases unmatched: 26. Germline V gene lookup returns CDR1 GEAIGNYY and CDR2 EKD. This CDR3 region has 21 residues. The CDR3 coding sequence is TGTGCCTACAATAGCTCCCCTAATTCGGGGGATACGCTACCGTACACCGATAAACTCATCTTT. Its translation is CAYNSSPNSGDTLPYTDKLIF.

This chain links TRDV1 with TRDJ1; 8 positions match TRDD3. The CDR3 has 17 amino acids. Germline CDR1 TSWWSYY, CDR2 QGS. The V gene end was trimmed by 0 bases and the J gene end by 8 bases; junction bases not matched to a gene: 14. The CDR3 nucleotides read TGTGCTCTTGGGGAACTTTCCCTAGTCCTGGGGGAGAACAAACTCATCTTT. Amino acid sequence: CALGELSLVLGENKLIF.